These 5 T cell receptor beta chains were sequenced from one sample in a study of shared clonotypes between healthy human individuals. Repertoires were generated with immunoSEQ multiplex PCR, while TCRdb's copy carries only in-frame clones and drops some. In the table there are under 850,000 clones, around 92% of which are singletons. CD8 cells regarded as naive lacked CD45RO, were positively chosen for CCR7, and omitted terminally differentiated effector memory CD45RA+ cells. The material sequenced was naive CD8+ T cells sorted from blood. The receptors were gathered from a man aged 25 to 40 in good health.

This chain joins TRBV2 and TRBJ1-1; the D is unclear. Trimming pared 8 bases from V and 1 base from J, leaving 8 bases between. The CDR3 spans 12 residues. Germline loops: CDR1 SNHLY, CDR2 FYNNEI. The CDR3 region is CASPRGNTEAFF. CDR3 in DNA: TGTGCCAGCCCACGAGGGAACACTGAAGCTTTCTTT.

The chain joins TRBV13 to TRBJ1-3, with D possibly being TRBD1 (5 bases). Trimming shortened V by 4 bases and J by 0 bases, and 10 bases separated the two germline ends. Germline CDR1 reads PRHDT; CDR2 reads FYEKMQ (reference sequence). This CDR3 spans 15 amino acids. In nucleotides, the CDR3 is TGTGCCAGCAGCTCAGGGCGCAACTCTGGAAACACCATATATTTT. It codes for CASSSGRNSGNTIYF.

This clone was found once. The genes are TRBV7-9 and TRBJ1-1; tentatively, D is TRBD1 (5 bases). The V and J ends lost 11 bases and 6 bases respectively, with 22 bases between them. This CDR3 is built from 14 residues. CDR1 and CDR2 from the germline V gene are SEHNR and FQNEAQ (reference sequence). DNA of the CDR3: TGTGCCCTAGGGACGGACCTGAAGCGCTCTGAAGCTTTCTTT. Encoded protein: CALGTDLKRSEAFF.

The V and J genes are TRBV6-1 and TRBJ2-7; tentatively, D is TRBD1 (7 bases). V lost 1 base to trimming and J lost 1 base, with 23 bases between them. Germline loops: CDR1 MNHNS, CDR2 SASEGT. This CDR3 contains 19 residues. This CDR3 is CASSEGAGGAGFKSYEQYF. The CDR3 DNA is TGTGCCAGCAGTGAAGGGGCAGGGGGTGCGGGGTTTAAGTCCTACGAGCAGTACTTC.

As for this clone: Different DNA sequences within this sample yield the same CDR3. The gene calls are TRBV15 and TRBJ1-5, with D perhaps TRBD1 (5 bases). There are 15 residues in the CDR3. CDR1 is LNHNV and CDR2 is YYDKDF in the germline V gene (reference sequence). V gave up 0 bases and J gave up 0 bases, with 6 bases separating them. CDR3 protein: CATSRDGGSNQPQHF. CDR3 DNA: TGTGCCACCAGCAGAGATGGGGGTAGCAATCAGCCCCAGCATTTT.